This is a list of T cell receptor beta chains from one sample in a study of T-cell reconstitution after alpha-beta-depleted transplantation in children. TCRdb recomputed calls from the PCR reads with MiXCR, one row per CDR3 protein. The sample lists a few hundred thousand distinct CDR3 sequences; roughly a quarter were seen once. The sequenced sample was PBMCs, obtained before TCRalphabeta/CD19-depleted stem cell transplant. The receptors shown here come from a boy under two years old with Wiskott-Aldrich syndrome, due to receive a stem cell transplant. The CDR3 runs from the conserved cysteine through the conserved F or W. A D gene is named only where the DNA matches it firmly. The size entry is marked missing in some rows and otherwise reads once, few, many or a size class.

>TRBV28|NA|TRBD1|TRBJ2-7
CASSPPGQGSEQYF
TGTGCCAGCAGTCCGCCGGGACAGGGTTCCGAGCAGTACTTC
>TRBV20-1|few|TRBD1|TRBJ2-1
CSAYGQGPFYNEQFF
TGCAGTGCCTACGGACAGGGACCCTTCTACAATGAGCAGTTCTTC
>TRBV12-3/TRBV12-4|NA|TRBD1|TRBJ2-7
CASNYRGTSYEQYF
TGTGCCAGCAATTACAGGGGGACCTCCTACGAGCAGTACTTC
>TRBV5-5|NA|NA|TRBJ1-4
CASSLVSTGINEKLFF
TGTGCCAGCAGCTTGGTCTCGACAGGAATTAATGAAAAACTGTTTTTT
>TRBV4-1|many|TRBD2|TRBJ2-1
CASSELASGSKDEQFF
TGCGCCAGCAGCGAGTTGGCTAGCGGGAGTAAAGATGAGCAGTTCTTC
>TRBV12-3/TRBV12-4|NA|NA|TRBJ2-3
CASSLSGSHTDTQYF
TGTGCCAGCAGTTTGTCAGGGAGCCACACAGATACGCAGTATTTT
>TRBV21-1|NA|NA|TRBJ2-7
CASSKDRIGRQGVYEQYF
TGTGCCAGCAGCAAAGACAGGATTGGGAGACAGGGGGTCTACGAGCAGTACTTC
>TRBV12-3/TRBV12-4|few|TRBD1|TRBJ2-7
CASSGRDRGRSEQYF
TGTGCCAGCAGTGGTCGAGACAGGGGACGGAGCGAGCAGTACTTC
>TRBV12-3/TRBV12-4|NA|TRBD2|TRBJ2-1
CASSRSGSRNEQFF
TGTGCCAGCAGCCGTAGCGGGAGTCGAAATGAGCAGTTCTTC
>TRBV20-1|NA|TRBD2|TRBJ2-1
CSASWASGRYNEQFF
TGCAGTGCTAGTTGGGCTAGCGGAAGGTACAATGAGCAGTTCTTC
>TRBV20-1|NA|TRBD2|TRBJ2-7
CSARVGTSGIYEQYF
TGCAGTGCTAGAGTAGGGACTAGCGGGATCTACGAGCAGTACTTC
>TRBV18|few|NA|TRBJ1-5
CASSSWEVGAYSNQPQHF
TGTGCCAGCTCCTCCTGGGAAGTCGGTGCCTATAGCAATCAGCCCCAGCATTTT
>TRBV27|NA|NA|TRBJ2-1
CASSLWPGKSSYNEQFF
TGTGCCAGCAGTTTATGGCCGGGAAAGAGCTCCTACAATGAGCAGTTCTTC
>TRBV6-2/TRBV6-3|NA|NA|TRBJ2-3
CASSYSRVSDTQYF
TGTGCCAGCAGTTACTCGCGAGTCTCAGATACGCAGTATTTT
>TRBV29-1|NA|NA|TRBJ1-4
CSGNSGEKLFF
TGCAGCGGAAACTCGGGTGAAAAACTGTTTTTT
>TRBV7-3|few|TRBD2|TRBJ2-3
CASSLSGLAGVKTDTQYF
TGTGCCAGCAGCTTATCGGGACTAGCGGGAGTTAAGACAGATACGCAGTATTTT
>TRBV29-1|NA|NA|TRBJ2-3
CSVEFGLTQYF
TGCAGCGTTGAATTCGGTCTGACGCAGTATTTT
>TRBV5-1|few|NA|TRBJ2-7
CASSLDRELYEQYF
TGCGCCAGCAGCTTGGACAGGGAACTCTACGAGCAGTACTTC
>TRBV2|few|NA|TRBJ2-7
CASKPVSYEQYF
TGTGCCAGCAAACCAGTGTCCTACGAGCAGTACTTC
>TRBV4-1|few|NA|TRBJ1-1
CASSQDRGDVEAFF
TGCGCCAGCAGCCAAGATCGGGGGGATGTTGAAGCTTTCTTT
>TRBV18|NA|TRBD1|TRBJ1-1
CASSPLGPTGVANTEAFF
TGTGCCAGCTCACCACTCGGGCCAACAGGGGTAGCGAACACTGAAGCTTTCTTT
>TRBV11-3|few|TRBD2|TRBJ2-1
CASSLGGGGLYNEQFF
TGTGCCAGCAGCTTAGGGGGCGGGGGGCTATACAATGAGCAGTTCTTC
>TRBV6-5|NA|NA|TRBJ2-7
CASSWRHEQYF
TGTGCCAGCAGTTGGCGTCACGAGCAGTACTTC
>TRBV10-2|NA|TRBD2|TRBJ2-2
CASIQPGGSPGELFF
TGCGCCAGCATCCAGCCGGGAGGCAGTCCCGGGGAGCTGTTTTTT
>TRBV6-1|NA|NA|TRBJ2-4
CASALGANIQYF
TGTGCCAGCGCACTAGGGGCGAACATTCAGTACTTC
>TRBV5-1|NA|NA|TRBJ2-7
CASSSEAYEQYF
TGCGCCAGCAGCAGCGAGGCTTACGAGCAGTACTTC
>TRBV30|few|NA|TRBJ1-6
CAWSGSLGSPLHF
TGTGCCTGGAGTGGATCCTTAGGCTCACCCCTCCACTTT
>TRBV4-1|NA|TRBD2|TRBJ2-1
CASSQGFGGRALSEQFF
TGCGCCAGCAGCCAAGGGTTTGGCGGGAGGGCCCTGAGTGAGCAGTTCTTC
>TRBV7-9|NA|TRBD1|TRBJ2-7
CASSPDRGTGEQYF
TGTGCCAGCAGCCCTGACAGGGGAACGGGCGAGCAGTACTTC
>TRBV9|NA|NA|TRBJ2-4
CASQGGSGGNIQYF
TGTGCCAGCCAGGGGGGGTCGGGGGGAAACATTCAGTACTTC
>TRBV20-1|few|TRBD2|TRBJ2-7
CSAVSGSEGEQYF
TGCAGTGCTGTTAGCGGGAGTGAAGGCGAGCAGTACTTC
>TRBV7-9|NA|TRBD1|TRBJ1-1
CASSLGQGPSQAFF
TGTGCCAGCAGCTTAGGACAGGGCCCATCGCAAGCTTTCTTT
>TRBV20-1|NA|NA|TRBJ1-1
CSANRDPNTEAFF
TGCAGTGCCAACAGGGATCCGAACACTGAAGCTTTCTTT
>TRBV5-6|NA|TRBD1|TRBJ2-5
CASSSPGQQWTQYF
TGTGCCAGCAGCAGTCCGGGACAGCAGTGGACCCAGTACTTC
>TRBV5-1|few|TRBD2|TRBJ2-7
CASSLALAGISYEQYF
TGCGCCAGCAGCTTAGCCCTAGCGGGAATCTCCTACGAGCAGTACTTC
>TRBV12-3/TRBV12-4|few|NA|TRBJ2-2
CASSLLSGNTGELFF
TGTGCCAGCAGTTTACTTTCGGGGAACACCGGGGAGCTGTTTTTT
>TRBV5-5|NA|TRBD1|TRBJ2-3
CASSLRSTGGLSDTQYF
TGTGCCAGCAGCTTAAGATCGACAGGGGGACTTTCAGATACGCAGTATTTT
>TRBV5-1|NA|NA|TRBJ1-4
CASSLGLGIEKLFF
TGCGCCAGCAGCTTGGGATTAGGGATTGAAAAACTGTTTTTT
>TRBV3-1|few|NA|TRBJ2-1
CASSKGPGSNEQFF
TGTGCCAGCAGCAAGGGACCAGGGTCCAATGAGCAGTTCTTC
>TRBV5-4|NA|TRBD1|TRBJ2-1
CASSYGQGVRNEQFF
TGTGCCAGCAGCTACGGACAGGGGGTAAGGAATGAGCAGTTCTTC
>TRBV6-5|NA|NA|TRBJ1-1
CASSHSRGGTEAFF
TGTGCCAGCAGTCACTCCCGGGGGGGCACTGAAGCTTTCTTT
>TRBV12-3/TRBV12-4|NA|NA|TRBJ1-3
CASTRGEYRAFSGNTIYF
TGTGCCAGCACGAGAGGGGAATACAGGGCCTTCTCTGGAAACACCATATATTTT
>TRBV20-1|NA|NA|TRBJ2-7
CSARPRQGYSYEQYF
TGCAGTGCTAGACCCCGTCAGGGATACTCCTACGAGCAGTACTTC
>TRBV5-4|NA|TRBD2|TRBJ2-1
CASSLTPIGGYNEQFF
TGTGCCAGCAGCTTGACCCCGATCGGGGGGTACAATGAGCAGTTCTTC
>TRBV29-1|NA|NA|TRBJ2-1
CSVPAGGDQREQFF
TGCAGCGTCCCCGCAGGGGGGGATCAGAGGGAGCAGTTCTTC
>TRBV20-1|few|TRBD2|TRBJ2-4
CSASVLAGALAKNIQYF
TGCAGTGCTAGTGTCCTAGCGGGAGCACTAGCCAAAAACATTCAGTACTTC
>TRBV20-1|NA|NA|TRBJ2-3
CSVETDTQYF
TGCAGTGTCGAGACAGATACGCAGTATTTT